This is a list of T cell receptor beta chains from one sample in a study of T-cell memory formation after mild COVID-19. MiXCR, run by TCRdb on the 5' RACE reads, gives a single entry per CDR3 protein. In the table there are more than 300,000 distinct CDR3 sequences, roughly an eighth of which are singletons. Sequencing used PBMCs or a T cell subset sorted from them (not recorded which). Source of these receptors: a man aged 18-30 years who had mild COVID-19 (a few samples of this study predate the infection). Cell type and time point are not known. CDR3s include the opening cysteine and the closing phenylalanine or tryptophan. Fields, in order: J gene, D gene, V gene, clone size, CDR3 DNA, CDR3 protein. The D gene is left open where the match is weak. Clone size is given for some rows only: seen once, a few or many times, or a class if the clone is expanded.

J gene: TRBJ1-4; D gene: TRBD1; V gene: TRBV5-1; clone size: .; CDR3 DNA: TGCGCCAGCAGCCAGGGGGATAATGAAAAACTGTTTTTT; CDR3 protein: CASSQGDNEKLFF
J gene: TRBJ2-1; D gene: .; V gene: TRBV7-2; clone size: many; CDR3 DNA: TGTGCCAGCAGCTTAGTTATCGGGGGCAGGGGGGAGCAGTTCTTC; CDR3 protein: CASSLVIGGRGEQFF
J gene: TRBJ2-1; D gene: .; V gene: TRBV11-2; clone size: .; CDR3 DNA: TGTGCCAGCCGAACGGAGGACAATGAGCAGTTCTTC; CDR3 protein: CASRTEDNEQFF
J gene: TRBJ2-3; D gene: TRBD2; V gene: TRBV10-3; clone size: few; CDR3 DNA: TGTGCCATCAGTCCCATGCGGGGGGGTTTGGCAGATACGCAGTATTTT; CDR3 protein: CAISPMRGGLADTQYF
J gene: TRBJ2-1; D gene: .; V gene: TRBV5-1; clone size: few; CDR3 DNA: TGCGCCAGCAGCTCAGGCAAGTCAAGCGGACCGGACAATGAGCAGTTCTTC; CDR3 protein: CASSSGKSSGPDNEQFF
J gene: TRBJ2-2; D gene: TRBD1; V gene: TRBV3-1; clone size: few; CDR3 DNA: TGTGCCAGCAGCCAGCGGACAGGGCCACGCGGGGAGCTGTTTTTT; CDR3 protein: CASSQRTGPRGELFF
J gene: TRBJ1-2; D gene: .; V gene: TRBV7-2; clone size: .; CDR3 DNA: TGTGCCAGCAGCTTAGGTTTTCGGGGGGAGTCCGGCTACACCTTC; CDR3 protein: CASSLGFRGESGYTF
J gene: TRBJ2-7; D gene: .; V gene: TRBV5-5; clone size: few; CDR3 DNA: TGTGCCAGCAGCTCGCATGGGATGAGCTCCTACGAGCAGTACTTC; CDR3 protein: CASSSHGMSSYEQYF
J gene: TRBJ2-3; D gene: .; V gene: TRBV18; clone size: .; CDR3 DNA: TGTGCCAGCTCACCACCAGGCAGAAGAGTCACAGATACGCAGTATTTT; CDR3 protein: CASSPPGRRVTDTQYF
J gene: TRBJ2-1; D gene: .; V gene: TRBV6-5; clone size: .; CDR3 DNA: TGTGCCAGCAGTTACTCGGGGGGGCCTAATGAGCAGTTCTTC; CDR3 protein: CASSYSGGPNEQFF
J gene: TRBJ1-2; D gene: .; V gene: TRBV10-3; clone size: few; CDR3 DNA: TGTGCCATCAGTGAAGACATGGCGAGGGATGGCTACACCTTC; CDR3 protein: CAISEDMARDGYTF
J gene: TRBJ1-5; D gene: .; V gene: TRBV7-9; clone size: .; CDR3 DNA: TGTGCCAGCAGCTTCCCAGGGACGGGGCGTCATAGCAATCAGCCCCAGCATTTT; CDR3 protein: CASSFPGTGRHSNQPQHF
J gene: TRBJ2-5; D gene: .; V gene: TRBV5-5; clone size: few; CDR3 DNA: TGTGCCAGCAGCTTGGCGGGGCACCAAGAGACCCAGTACTTC; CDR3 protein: CASSLAGHQETQYF
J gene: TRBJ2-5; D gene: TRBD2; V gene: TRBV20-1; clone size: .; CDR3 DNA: TGCAGTGATTCCGCCGGGACTAGCGAAGAGACCCAGTACTTC; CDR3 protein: CSDSAGTSEETQYF
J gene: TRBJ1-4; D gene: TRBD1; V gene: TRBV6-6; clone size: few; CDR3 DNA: TGTGCCAGCAGTTACCAGGGGGGGACTAATGAAAAACTGTTTTTT; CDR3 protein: CASSYQGGTNEKLFF
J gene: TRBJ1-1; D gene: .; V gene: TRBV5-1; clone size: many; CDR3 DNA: TGCGCCAGCAGCTCGGGACCCCCACGGGACACTGAAGCTTTCTTT; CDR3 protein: CASSSGPPRDTEAFF
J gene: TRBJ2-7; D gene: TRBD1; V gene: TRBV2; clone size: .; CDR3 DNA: TGTGCCGCCCTGGTGGGGGACAGGGTAGACGAGCAGTACTTC; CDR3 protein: CAALVGDRVDEQYF
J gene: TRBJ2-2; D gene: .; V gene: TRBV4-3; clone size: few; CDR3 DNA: TGCGCCAGCAGCCAAGTTTATCTAGCGCCTTCCTCCCCTATGTTTTTT; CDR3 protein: CASSQVYLAPSSPMFF
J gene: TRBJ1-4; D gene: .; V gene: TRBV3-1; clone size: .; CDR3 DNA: TGTGCCAGCAGCCAAGAGTCAGGGCCTAATGAAAAACTGTTTTTT; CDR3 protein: CASSQESGPNEKLFF
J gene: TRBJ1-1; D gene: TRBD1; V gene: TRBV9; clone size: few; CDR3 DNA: TGTGCCAGCAGCACCCCCGGGACAGGGGCTGAAGCTTTCTTT; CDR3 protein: CASSTPGTGAEAFF
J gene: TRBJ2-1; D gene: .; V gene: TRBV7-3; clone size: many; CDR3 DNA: TGTGCCAGCAGCTTATCGGGGACCTACAATGAGCAGTTCTTC; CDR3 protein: CASSLSGTYNEQFF
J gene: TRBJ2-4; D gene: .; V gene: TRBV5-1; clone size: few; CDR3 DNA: TGCGCCAGCAGCTCTGGACACTCCGGCAAAAACATTCAGTACTTC; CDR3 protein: CASSSGHSGKNIQYF
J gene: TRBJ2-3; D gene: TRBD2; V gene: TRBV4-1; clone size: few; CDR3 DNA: TGCGCCAGCAGCCAATACTATGTCGGGACTAGCGGGGGGTCTTATACGCAGTATTTT; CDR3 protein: CASSQYYVGTSGGSYTQYF
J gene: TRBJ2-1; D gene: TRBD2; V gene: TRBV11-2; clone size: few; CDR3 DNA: TGTGCCAGCAGCCTCGGGGGGGGCAGTCGGGAGCAGTTCTTC; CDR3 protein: CASSLGGGSREQFF
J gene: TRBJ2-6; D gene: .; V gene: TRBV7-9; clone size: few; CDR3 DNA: TGTGCCAGCCTGGGACAACCAAAAGGGGCCAACGTCCTGACTTTC; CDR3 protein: CASLGQPKGANVLTF
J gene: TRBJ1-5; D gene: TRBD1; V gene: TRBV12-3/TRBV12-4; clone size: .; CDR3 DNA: TGTGCCAGCAGCGGACAGGGGGTTCAGCCCCAGCATTTT; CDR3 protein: CASSGQGVQPQHF
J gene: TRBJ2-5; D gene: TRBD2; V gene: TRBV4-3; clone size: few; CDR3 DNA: TGCACCGAAGGGAGGGGAGAGACCCAGTACTTC; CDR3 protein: CTEGRGETQYF
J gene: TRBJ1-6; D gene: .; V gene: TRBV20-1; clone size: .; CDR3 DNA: TGCAGTGCTAGAGCGGCGGGGTGGCGTGGTGAGTCACCCCTCCACTTT; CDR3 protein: CSARAAGWRGESPLHF
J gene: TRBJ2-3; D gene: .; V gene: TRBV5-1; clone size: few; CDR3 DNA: TGCGCCAGCAGCGTCCGTAGGGGGGCCCCAGATACGCAGTATTTT; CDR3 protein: CASSVRRGAPDTQYF
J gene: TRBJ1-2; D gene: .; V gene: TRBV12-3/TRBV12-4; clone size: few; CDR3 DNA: TGTGCCACCCGACCTTCCGGGGTCGGCTACACCTTC; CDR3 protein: CATRPSGVGYTF
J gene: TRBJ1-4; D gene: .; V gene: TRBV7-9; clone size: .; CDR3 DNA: TGTGCCAGCAGCCCCGGGATGACTAATGAAAAACTGTTTTTT; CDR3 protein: CASSPGMTNEKLFF
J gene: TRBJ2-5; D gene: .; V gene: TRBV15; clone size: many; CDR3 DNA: TGTGCCACCAGCCCCCTAGAAGGGGACTCTTCGCAGACCCAGTACTTC; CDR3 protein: CATSPLEGDSSQTQYF
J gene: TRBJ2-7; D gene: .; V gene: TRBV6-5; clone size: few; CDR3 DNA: TGTGCCAGCAGTTACTCGACCCGTGGGGAGCAGTACTTC; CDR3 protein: CASSYSTRGEQYF
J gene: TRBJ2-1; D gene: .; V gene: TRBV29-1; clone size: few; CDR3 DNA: TGCAGCGTTCACCGGGCCTTGGAGGGTGAGCAGTTCTTC; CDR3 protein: CSVHRALEGEQFF
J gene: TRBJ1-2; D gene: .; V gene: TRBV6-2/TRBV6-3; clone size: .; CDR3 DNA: TGTGCCAGCAGTTGGGCAGGGCACTATGGCTACACCTTC; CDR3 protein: CASSWAGHYGYTF
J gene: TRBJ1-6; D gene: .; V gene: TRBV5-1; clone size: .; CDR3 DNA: TGCGCCAGCAGCTTGGCCCTAGCAGGGTCGACTTCACCCCTCCACTTT; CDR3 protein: CASSLALAGSTSPLHF
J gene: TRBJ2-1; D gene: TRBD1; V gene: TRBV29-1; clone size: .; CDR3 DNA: TGCAGCGTTGAAAGCCAGGGGGTCTACAATGAGCAGTTCTTC; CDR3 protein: CSVESQGVYNEQFF
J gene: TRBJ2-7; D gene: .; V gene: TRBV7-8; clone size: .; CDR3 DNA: TGTGCCAGCAGCTTAACAGGGCCTACCTACGAGCAGTACTTC; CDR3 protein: CASSLTGPTYEQYF